One and the same sample provided the 5 T cell receptor beta chains below, sequenced in a study of blood T cell repertoires in COVID-19 (TCRdb year 2020). Library method: the immunoSEQ multiplex PCR assay. TCRdb holds this immuneACCESS table with in-frame rearrangements only. Some clones are missing; in checked studies, unresolved V genes explain under half, and the rest has no known cause. The sample has 300,000 to 350,000 clones on record, 87% of them singletons. The ten largest clones take up approximately 2.2% of the sample. Sequencing was done on a sample of peripheral blood. Every receptor here comes from a young man with active or convalescent COVID-19.

The chain uses TRBV15 and TRBJ2-3; the match to TRBD1 covers 8 bases. J was trimmed by 0 bases and V by 3 bases; bases with no gene match: 8. From germline, CDR1 is LNHNV and CDR2 YYDKDF (reference sequence). The CDR3 runs 17 residues. In nucleotides, the CDR3 is TGTGCCACCAGCAGGCGAAGACAGGGGCCTAGCACAGATACGCAGTATTTT. This codes for CATSRRRQGPSTDTQYF.

The CDR3 DNA is TGTGCCAGCAGCTTATCTCCATCCGTCTTAGCGGGAACGGGGAATGAGCAGTTCTTC. This encodes CASSLSPSVLAGTGNEQFF. The chain combines TRBV7-3 with TRBJ2-1; 8 positions match TRBD2. The CDR3 totals 19 residues. Unmatched junction bases numbered 19, after V lost 2 bases and J lost 7 bases. The germline V gene encodes CDR1 SGHTA and CDR2 FQGTGA.

CDR3 sequence reads: CAINGGAGYGYTF. The CDR3 DNA sequence: TGTGCCATCAATGGGGGGGCTGGCTATGGCTACACCTTC. The chain couples TRBV10-3 to TRBJ1-2; TRBD1 is a possible D gene (6 bases). CDR3 length: 13 residues. The germline V and J ends were trimmed by 7 bases and 4 bases, with 13 bases remaining between them. Germline lookup yields CDR1 ENHRY and CDR2 SYGVKD.

This chain connects TRBV4-3 to TRBJ2-7; D is uncertain. Germline V gene sequence: CDR1 LGHNA, CDR2 YSLEER. The V end lost 3 bases, the J end lost 1 base, and 10 bases lay between the germline ends. This CDR3 is built from 14 residues. CDR3 bases: TGCGCCAGCAGCCAGCGACATTTGTCCTACGAGCAGTACTTC. As protein: CASSQRHLSYEQYF.

V gene TRBV5-6 combines with J gene TRBJ2-5; the D is unclear. V lost 4 bases, J lost 5 bases, and 6 bases lay in between. The germline gives CDR1 SGHDT, CDR2 YYEEEE. CDR3 length equals 11 residues. The CDR3 loop reads CASSRVETQYF. CDR3 nucleotide sequence: TGTGCCAGCAGCCGTGTGGAGACCCAGTACTTC.